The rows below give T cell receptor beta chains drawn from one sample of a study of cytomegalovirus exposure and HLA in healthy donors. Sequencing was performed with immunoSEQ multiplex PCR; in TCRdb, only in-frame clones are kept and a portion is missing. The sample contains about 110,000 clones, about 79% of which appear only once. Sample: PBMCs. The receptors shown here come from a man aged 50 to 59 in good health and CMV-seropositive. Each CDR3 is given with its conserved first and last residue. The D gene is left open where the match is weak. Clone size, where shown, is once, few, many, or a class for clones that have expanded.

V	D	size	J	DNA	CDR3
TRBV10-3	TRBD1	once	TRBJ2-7	TGTGCCATCAGTGGGACAGGGTTCGCCTACGAGCAGTACTTC	CAISGTGFAYEQYF
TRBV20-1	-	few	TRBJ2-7	TGCAGTGTCCCAGGGACCTACGAGCAGTACTTC	CSVPGTYEQYF
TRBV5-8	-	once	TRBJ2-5	TGTGCCAGCAGCTTGTATCCCAGGGGGGAAGAGACCCAGTACTTC	CASSLYPRGEETQYF
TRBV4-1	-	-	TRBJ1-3	TGCGCCAGCAGCCAAGTATCCTCTTACACCATATATTTT	CASSQVSSYTIYF
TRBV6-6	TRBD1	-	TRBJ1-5	TGTGCCAGCATTGCCGGGACAGGGACTCAGCCCCAGCATTTT	CASIAGTGTQPQHF
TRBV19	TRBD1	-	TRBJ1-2	TGTGCCAGTATCGACAGGGGAGGTAATGGCTACACCTTC	CASIDRGGNGYTF
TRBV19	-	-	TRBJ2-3	TGTGCCAGTCGAAGGGCCTCCTCGGGGACAGATACGCAGTATTTT	CASRRASSGTDTQYF
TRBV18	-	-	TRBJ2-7	TGTGCCAGCTCACCAGGGCACGAGCAGTACTTC	CASSPGHEQYF
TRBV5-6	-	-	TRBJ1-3	TGTGCCAGCAGCTTGTCTTCACAGGGAAACACCATATATTTT	CASSLSSQGNTIYF
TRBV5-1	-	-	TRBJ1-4	TGCGCCAGCACTATAGACAGCCGTACCGAAAAACTGTTTTTT	CASTIDSRTEKLFF
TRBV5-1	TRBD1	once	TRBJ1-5	TGCGCCAGCAGCACAGGGGACAGCAATCAGCCCCAGCATTTT	CASSTGDSNQPQHF
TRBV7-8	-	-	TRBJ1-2	TGTGCCAGCACCCTGGGGGCAGGAGGCTATGGCTACACCTTC	CASTLGAGGYGYTF
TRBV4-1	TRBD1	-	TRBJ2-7	TGCGCCAGCAGCCAAGGGGGACAGGGCTACTCCTACGAGCAGTACTTC	CASSQGGQGYSYEQYF
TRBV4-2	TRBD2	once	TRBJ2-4	TGTGCCAGCAGCCGGACTAGCGGTTTAGCCAAAAACATTCAGTACTTC	CASSRTSGLAKNIQYF
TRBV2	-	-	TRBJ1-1	TGTGCCAGCAGTTTGTCGTGGAGGGGCACTGAAGCTTTCTTT	CASSLSWRGTEAFF
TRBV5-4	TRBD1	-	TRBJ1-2	TGTGCCAGCAGCCCCAGGGAGGTGACAGGGACGAGGGGCTACACCTTC	CASSPREVTGTRGYTF
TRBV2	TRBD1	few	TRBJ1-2	TGTGCCAGCAGTGACACAGACATGGGACAGGGACGGAGCTATGGCTACACCTTC	CASSDTDMGQGRSYGYTF
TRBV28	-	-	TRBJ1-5	TGTGCCAGCAGTTTCAGTAGGAGTGGGAGCAATCAGCCCCAGCATTTT	CASSFSRSGSNQPQHF
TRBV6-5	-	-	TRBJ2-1	TGTGCCAGCAGTTACTCGAGGGCAGGGGATGAGCAGTTCTTC	CASSYSRAGDEQFF
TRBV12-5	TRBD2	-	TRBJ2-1	TGTGCTAGTGGGGGGCCCGGGACTAGCGTTTCCTCCTACAATGAGCAGTTCTTC	CASGGPGTSVSSYNEQFF
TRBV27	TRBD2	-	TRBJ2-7	TGTGCCAGCAGTTTCAGGGGGCGACTAGCGGGAGCGGACTACGAGCAGTACTTC	CASSFRGRLAGADYEQYF
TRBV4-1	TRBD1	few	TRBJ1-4	TGCGCCAGCAGCCACCCGACAGGGGGAAATGAAAAACTGTTTTTT	CASSHPTGGNEKLFF
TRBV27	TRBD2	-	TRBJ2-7	TGTGCCAGCAGCTCAAGCGGGGCCTCCTACGAGCAGTACTTC	CASSSSGASYEQYF
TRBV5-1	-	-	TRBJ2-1	TGCGCCAGCAGCTCCCAGCGCAGCTCCTACAATGAGCAGTTCTTC	CASSSQRSSYNEQFF
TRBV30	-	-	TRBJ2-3	TGTGCCTGGAGCCCACTCGTGGCAGATACGCAGTATTTT	CAWSPLVADTQYF
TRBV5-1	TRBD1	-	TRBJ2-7	TGCGCCAGCAGTCAGGGGGACAGCCGAAACGAGCAGTACTTC	CASSQGDSRNEQYF
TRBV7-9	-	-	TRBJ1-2	TGTTCCACCAACGGGAATGGCTACACCTTC	CSTNGNGYTF
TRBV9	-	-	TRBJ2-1	TGTGCCAGCAGCGTGGACAGAAGCTCCTACAATGAGCAGTTCTTC	CASSVDRSSYNEQFF
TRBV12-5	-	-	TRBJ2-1	TGTGCTAGTGGTTTGGTACTGACGACCACAGGGCTTCATAGCTCCTACAATGAGCAGTTCTTC	CASGLVLTTTGLHSSYNEQFF
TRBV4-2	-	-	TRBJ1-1	TGTGCCAGCAGCCTCTCCGGGGGGGTTGTTGAAGCTTTCTTT	CASSLSGGVVEAFF
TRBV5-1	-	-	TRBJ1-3	TGCGCCAGCAGCTTTACTGCTGGAAACACCATATATTTT	CASSFTAGNTIYF
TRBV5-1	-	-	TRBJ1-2	TGCGCCAGCACCCCGGGACCAGGGGCGTATGGCTACACCTTC	CASTPGPGAYGYTF
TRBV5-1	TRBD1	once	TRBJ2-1	TGCGCCAGCAGCTCTGGGACAGGGGACAATGAGCAGTTCTTC	CASSSGTGDNEQFF
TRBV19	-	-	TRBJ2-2	TGTGCCAGTAGGTCATTGAATTCAGGTCCCGGGGAGCTGTTTTTT	CASRSLNSGPGELFF
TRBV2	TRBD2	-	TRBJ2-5	TGTGCCAGCAGTGAGACTAGCGGGAGCGGAAAGACCCAGTACTTC	CASSETSGSGKTQYF
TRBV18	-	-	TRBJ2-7	TGTGCCAGCTCCTCAAACGGGCAGGGGCCCTACGAGCAGTACTTC	CASSSNGQGPYEQYF
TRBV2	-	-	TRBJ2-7	TGTGCCAGCAGTGCTTTCCGCTACGAGCAGTACTTC	CASSAFRYEQYF
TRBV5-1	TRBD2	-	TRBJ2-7	TGCGCCAGCAGCTTGGTGGGCGGGAGATACGAGCAGTACTTC	CASSLVGGRYEQYF
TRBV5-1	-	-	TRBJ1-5	TGCGCCAGCAGCTTGATGGGGGGTCAGCCCCAGCATTTT	CASSLMGGQPQHF
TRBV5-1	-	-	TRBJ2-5	TGCGCCAGCAGCCTTCAAGAGACCCAGTACTTC	CASSLQETQYF
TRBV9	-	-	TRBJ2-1	TGTGCCAGCAGCGTAATGGGCGACATAGTGTTCTTC	CASSVMGDIVFF
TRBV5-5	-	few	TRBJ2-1	TGTGCCAGCAGCCGCTCCCCCGGGACTGCCTACGACTACAATGAGCAGTTCTTC	CASSRSPGTAYDYNEQFF
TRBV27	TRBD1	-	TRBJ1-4	TGTGCCAGCAGTTCCAGGACAGGGCGGGCTGAAAAACTGTTTTTT	CASSSRTGRAEKLFF
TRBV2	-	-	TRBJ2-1	TGTGCCAGCACAGGACAGTGGAGCTCCTACAATGAGCAGTTCTTC	CASTGQWSSYNEQFF
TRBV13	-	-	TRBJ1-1	TGTGCCAGCAGCTTGGGGGGGGGCATTGAAGCTTTCTTT	CASSLGGGIEAFF
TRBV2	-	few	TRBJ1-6	TGTGCCAGCAGCAGCCGGGACATCAATTCACCCCTCCACTTT	CASSSRDINSPLHF
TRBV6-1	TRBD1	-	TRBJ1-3	TGTGCCAGCAGTGCCCGAAGACAGGGATCTGGAAACACCATATATTTT	CASSARRQGSGNTIYF
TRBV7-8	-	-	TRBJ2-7	TGTGCCAGCAGCCCCCAAGCAAGGAGCGAGCAGTACTTC	CASSPQARSEQYF
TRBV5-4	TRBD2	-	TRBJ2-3	TGTGCCAGCAGCTTGGGGGGAGGGCCCGTTACGCAGTATTTT	CASSLGGGPVTQYF